The 18 T cell receptor beta chains listed next were all sequenced from one sample in a study of cytomegalovirus exposure and HLA in healthy donors. PCR used 60 Vbeta primers and 13 Jbeta primers. Profiling relied on immunoSEQ multiplex PCR, and the TCRdb table lists in-frame clones only, not all of them. In the table there are roughly 150,000 clones, 80% of which are singletons. Sequenced material: PBMCs. The source of these receptors is a man aged 18 to 29 in good health and CMV-seropositive.

This chain connects TRBV28 to TRBJ2-7; D not resolved. CDR1 is MDHEN and CDR2 is SYDVKM in the germline V gene. Trimming stripped 3 bases from V and 1 base from J, with 4 bases between. The CDR3 is 12 residues long. The CDR3 is CASSFSSYEQYF. CDR3 nucleotides: TGTGCCAGCAGTTTCAGTTCCTACGAGCAGTACTTC.

V is TRBV6-4 and J is TRBJ2-5; no reliable D call. This CDR3 has 17 residues. In germline, CDR1 is MRHNA, CDR2 SNTAGT. Trimming removed 0 bases from V and 5 bases from J, with 19 bases in between. CDR3 nucleotide sequence: TGTGCCAGCAGTGACTCGTCGGCTAGAACCCTTAGGGAGACCCAGTACTTC. Protein: CASSDSSARTLRETQYF.

The V and J genes are TRBV7-2 and TRBJ1-1; D possibly corresponds to TRBD1 (6 bases). The germline V gene has CDR1 SGHTA and CDR2 FQGNSA. V lost 8 bases, J lost 1 base, and 11 bases lay in between. The CDR3 covers 13 residues. CDR3 in DNA: TGTGCCAGCGAGGGACAACCGAACACTGAAGCTTTCTTT. Translating it yields CASEGQPNTEAFF.

The chain carries TRBV7-2 and TRBJ1-4, with D tentatively TRBD1 (5 bases). CDR1 SGHTA and CDR2 FQGNSA come from the germline V gene. The CDR3 has 14 residues. V was cut by 5 bases and J by 14 bases, with 21 bases left in between. This CDR3 is CASSPQGRPRRLFF. The CDR3 DNA reads as TGTGCCAGCAGCCCTCAGGGCAGACCTAGAAGGCTGTTTTTT.

The J gene is TRBJ2-1, the V gene TRBV27; D possibly corresponds to TRBD2 (7 bases). The V gene lost 7 bases and the J gene lost 2 bases, with 18 bases spanning the gap. CDR1 and CDR2 from the germline V gene are MNHEY and SMNVEV (reference sequence). The CDR3 sequence is 16 residues long. The CDR3 sequence is CASTHSGGAAYNEQFF. In DNA, the CDR3 is TGTGCCAGCACTCACAGTGGGGGGGCAGCCTACAATGAGCAGTTCTTC.

V and J are TRBV5-5 and TRBJ2-1; 11 bases fit TRBD2. V lost 0 bases, J lost 10 bases, and 12 bases stayed unmatched. This CDR3 is built from 17 residues. The germline V gene has CDR1 SGHKS and CDR2 YYEKEE (reference sequence). The CDR3 DNA follows: TGTGCCAGCAGCTTGGCCTCGTCGACTAGCGGGGTGTTCGAGCAGTTCTTC. Translation: CASSLASSTSGVFEQFF.

This chain connects TRBV28 to TRBJ2-7; D may be TRBD1 (6 bases). Per germline, CDR1 MDHEN and CDR2 SYDVKM. The V and J ends lost 7 bases and 5 bases respectively, with 18 bases between them. The length of the CDR3 is 14 residues. CDR3 sequence: CASIPVGARNEQYF. DNA of the CDR3: TGTGCCAGCATTCCGGTGGGGGCAAGGAACGAGCAGTACTTC.

The genes are TRBV11-2 and TRBJ2-7; a weak D match, TRBD2 (6 bases). The CDR3 sequence is 15 residues long. With 5 bases removed from V and 5 bases from J, the gap between germline ends came to 19 bases. The germline V gene has CDR1 SGHAT and CDR2 FQNNGV. As DNA, the CDR3 is TGTGCCAGCAGCCCATTAACGGGGGAGCGCCACGAGCAGTACTTC. Translation gives CASSPLTGERHEQYF. Full variable domain (outside the CDR3, taken from reference TRBV11-2 and TRBJ2-7): EAGVAQSPRYKIIEKRQSVAFWCNPISGHATLYWYQQILGQGPKLLIQFQNNGVVDDSQLPKDRFSAERLKGVDSTLKIQPAKLEDSAVYLCASSPLTGERHEQYFGPGTRLTVT.

This CDR3 is CASSRAGLVVYEQYF. The CDR3 coding sequence is TGTGCCAGCAGCCGGGCCGGACTAGTAGTCTACGAGCAGTACTTC. The chain is built from TRBV11-2 and TRBJ2-7; 7 nucleotides align to TRBD2. Per the germline V gene, CDR1 is SGHAT and CDR2 is FQNNGV. The CDR3 runs 15 residues. The V segment lost 5 bases and the J segment 3 bases; nucleotides outside the gene matches: 10.

V usage is TRBV5-4 and J usage is TRBJ2-5; D gene ambiguous. This CDR3 spans 12 amino acids. V gave up 3 bases and J gave up 2 bases, with 5 bases separating them. Germline CDR1 and CDR2: SGHNT and YYREEE (reference sequence). In DNA, the CDR3 is TGTGCCAGCAGCTCTAGGCAAGAGACCCAGTACTTC. It encodes CASSSRQETQYF. The full variable domain, in which reference TRBV5-4 and TRBJ2-5 provide the parts outside the CDR3, is ETGVTQSPTHLIKTRGQQVTLRCSSQSGHNTVSWYQQALGQGPQFIFQYYREEENGRGNFPPRFSGLQFPNYSSELNVNALELDDSALYLCASSSRQETQYFGPGTRLLVL.

V usage is TRBV30 and J usage is TRBJ2-5; TRBD1 matches 10 bases. Germline V gene data show CDR1 as GTSNPN and CDR2 as SVGIG (reference sequence). V lost 1 base, J lost 11 bases, and 16 bases stayed unmatched. The CDR3 loop spans 16 amino acids. The DNA of the CDR3 is TGTGCCTGGAGTGACCTGGGACAGGGGATTAAGGGGGAGCAGTACTTC. Its protein is CAWSDLGQGIKGEQYF.

The chain links TRBV5-6 to TRBJ2-3, with D possibly TRBD2 on 5 matching bases. V was pared by 5 bases and J by 0 bases, with 16 bases between. Germline CDR1 and CDR2: SGHDT and YYEEEE. This CDR3 comprises 16 residues. The CDR3 DNA sequence: TGTGCCAGCAGAATGGGTTGGACTGGGAGCACAGATACGCAGTATTTT. Protein: CASRMGWTGSTDTQYF. The whole variable domain, remainder taken from reference TRBV5-6 and TRBJ2-3, is DAGVTQSPTHLIKTRGQQVTLRCSPKSGHDTVSWYQQALGQGPQFIFQYYEEEERQRGNFPDRFSGHQFPNYSSELNVNALLLGDSALYLCASRMGWTGSTDTQYFGPGTRLTVL.

The chain links TRBV30 to TRBJ1-4, with a possible D match to TRBD1 (6 bases). Per the germline V gene, CDR1 is GTSNPN and CDR2 is SVGIG (reference sequence). V lost 3 bases and J lost 10, with 18 bases in between. CDR3 size: 14 residues. CDR3 amino acids: CAWSERDTGRKLFF. CDR3 sequence (DNA): TGTGCCTGGAGCGAAAGGGACACGGGGAGAAAACTGTTTTTT.

This rearrangement joins TRBV28 to TRBJ1-1, with D perhaps matching TRBD1 (6 bases). The V end was cut by 3 bases, the J end by 6 bases, with 14 bases between. CDR1 MDHEN and CDR2 SYDVKM come from the germline V gene. CDR3 length: 14 residues. CDR3 nucleotides: TGTGCCAGCAGTTTTTGGACAGATAGCTCTGAAGCTTTCTTT. Protein product: CASSFWTDSSEAFF.

The chain has TRBV14 and TRBJ1-5, with D maybe TRBD1 (6 bases). The CDR3 runs to 17 residues. V was cut by 3 bases and J by 0 bases, with 15 bases left in between. Per the germline V gene, CDR1 is SGHDN and CDR2 is FVKESK. CDR3 residues: CASSHGTSSYSNQPQHF. The DNA of the CDR3 is TGTGCCAGCAGCCACGGGACATCTTCCTATAGCAATCAGCCCCAGCATTTT.

The V call is TRBV28, the J call TRBJ2-7; 8 bases are a match to TRBD2. From germline, CDR1 is MDHEN and CDR2 SYDVKM. This CDR3 region has 14 residues. With 6 bases clipped from V and 5 bases from J, the junction kept 9 bases outside the gene matches. This CDR3 is CASSPLISGNEQYF. The CDR3 coding sequence is TGTGCCAGCAGCCCCCTGATTAGCGGGAACGAGCAGTACTTC.

The chain couples TRBV15 to TRBJ1-1, with unresolved D. V gave up 5 bases and J gave up 11 bases, with 21 bases separating them. The length of the CDR3 is 14 residues. Germline CDR1 is LNHNV and CDR2 is YYDKDF (reference sequence). The DNA for the CDR3 is TGTGCCACCAGCCCAGAGGGTACGGCTCCCCGCGCTTTCTTT. Translation: CATSPEGTAPRAFF.

This clone was seen a few times. The chain employs TRBV5-6 and TRBJ2-7, with TRBD2 matching 7 bases. Trimming at V came to 0 bases and at J to 4 bases, leaving 4 bases not matched to a gene. The germline CDR1 and CDR2 sequences are SGHDT and YYEEEE. The CDR3 contains 14 residues. CDR3 sequence reads: CASSLGLAEYEQYF. In nucleotides, the CDR3 is TGTGCCAGCAGCTTGGGCCTAGCGGAATACGAGCAGTACTTC.